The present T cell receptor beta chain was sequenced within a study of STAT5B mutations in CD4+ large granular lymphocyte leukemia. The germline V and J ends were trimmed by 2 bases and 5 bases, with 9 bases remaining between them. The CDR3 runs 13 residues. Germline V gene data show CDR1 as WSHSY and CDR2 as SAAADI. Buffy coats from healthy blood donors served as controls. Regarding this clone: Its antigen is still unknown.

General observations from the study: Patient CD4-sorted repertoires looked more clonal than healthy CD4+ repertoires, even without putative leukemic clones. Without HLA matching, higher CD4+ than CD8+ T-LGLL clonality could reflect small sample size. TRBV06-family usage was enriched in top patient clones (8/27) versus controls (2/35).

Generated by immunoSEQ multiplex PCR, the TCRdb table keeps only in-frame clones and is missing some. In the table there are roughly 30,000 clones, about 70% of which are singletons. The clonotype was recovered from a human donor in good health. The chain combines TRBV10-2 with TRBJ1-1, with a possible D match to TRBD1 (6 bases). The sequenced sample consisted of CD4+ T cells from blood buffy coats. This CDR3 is CASSEQGRTEAFF. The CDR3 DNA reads TGCGCCAGCAGTGAGCAGGGGAGAACTGAAGCTTTCTTT.